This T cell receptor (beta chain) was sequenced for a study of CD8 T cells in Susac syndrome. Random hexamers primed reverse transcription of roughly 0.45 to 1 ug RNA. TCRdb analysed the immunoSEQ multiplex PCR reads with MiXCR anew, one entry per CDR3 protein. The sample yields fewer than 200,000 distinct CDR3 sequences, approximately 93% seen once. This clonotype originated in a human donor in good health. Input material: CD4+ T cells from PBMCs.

CDR3 in DNA: TGTGCCAGCAGTTACAGATGGGACAGGGGCACTGAAGCTTTCTTT. Protein product: CASSYRWDRGTEAFF. The rearrangement uses TRBV6-5 and TRBJ1-1; the match to TRBD1 covers 10 bases. Germline CDR1 MNHEY, CDR2 SVGAGI. This CDR3 comprises 15 residues. V dropped 2 bases and J dropped 4; count of bases not matched to a gene: 4.